This is a list of T cell receptor beta chains from one sample in a study of CD8 T cells in ankylosing spondylitis. TCRdb re-called the 5' RACE reads with MiXCR, one entry per CDR3 protein. The sample has approximately 500,000 distinct CDR3 sequences; about 13% are singletons. The sequenced sample consisted of blood, either unsorted or a sorted T cell fraction (not recorded which). Source of these receptors: a male donor with ankylosing spondylitis. CDR3s include the opening cysteine and the closing phenylalanine or tryptophan. A D gene is named only where the DNA matches it firmly. Size is stated for part of the rows, as once, few or many counts, or as a class when the clone is expanded.

clone_size: few; j_call: TRBJ2-1; d_call: TRBD2; v_call: TRBV20-1; cdr3_nt: TGCAGTGCTCCCCCGGGGACTAGCCCTTACAATGAGCAGTTCTTC; cdr3_aa: CSAPPGTSPYNEQFF
clone_size: few; j_call: TRBJ1-5; d_call: TRBD1; v_call: TRBV12-3/TRBV12-4; cdr3_nt: TGTGCCAGCAGCAGGGACAGGTATCAGCCCCAGCATTTT; cdr3_aa: CASSRDRYQPQHF
clone_size: .; j_call: TRBJ1-6; d_call: .; v_call: TRBV20-1; cdr3_nt: TGCACTGCAGGACAAGCTGGTCTCTCCTATAATTCACCCCTCCACTTT; cdr3_aa: CTAGQAGLSYNSPLHF
clone_size: .; j_call: TRBJ2-2; d_call: TRBD1; v_call: TRBV7-2; cdr3_nt: TGTGCCAGCAGCTCTCGGACAGGGGGCAGGACCGGGGAGCTGTTTTTT; cdr3_aa: CASSSRTGGRTGELFF
clone_size: .; j_call: TRBJ2-1; d_call: .; v_call: TRBV21-1; cdr3_nt: TGTGCCAGCAGCAAAGCGCTTTACGTTTCAGCGGGAGAGGCCTACAATGAGCAGTTCTTC; cdr3_aa: CASSKALYVSAGEAYNEQFF
clone_size: .; j_call: TRBJ2-5; d_call: .; v_call: TRBV7-9; cdr3_nt: TGTGCCAGCGACCCTCAAGGGGGGCAGGAGACCCAGTACTTC; cdr3_aa: CASDPQGGQETQYF
clone_size: few; j_call: TRBJ1-1; d_call: .; v_call: TRBV20-1; cdr3_nt: TGCAGTACTCCAAACCAGGTGGTAAACACTGAAGCTTTCTTT; cdr3_aa: CSTPNQVVNTEAFF
clone_size: .; j_call: TRBJ2-1; d_call: TRBD2; v_call: TRBV11-3; cdr3_nt: TGTGCCAGCAGCTTAGGGGGGACTAGCGGGAGCTATGAGCAGTTCTTC; cdr3_aa: CASSLGGTSGSYEQFF
clone_size: .; j_call: TRBJ2-1; d_call: .; v_call: TRBV5-1; cdr3_nt: TGCGCCAGCAGCGGTTACGGGGGTTACTACAATGAGCAGTTCTTC; cdr3_aa: CASSGYGGYYNEQFF
clone_size: many; j_call: TRBJ2-3; d_call: TRBD1; v_call: TRBV5-1; cdr3_nt: TGCGCCAGCAGCCTCCGGACAGGGGGTGGAGATACGCAGTATTTT; cdr3_aa: CASSLRTGGGDTQYF
clone_size: .; j_call: TRBJ1-2; d_call: .; v_call: TRBV20-1; cdr3_nt: TGCAGTGCTATGGCAGGGGCGGTTGTTAACTATGGCTACACCTTC; cdr3_aa: CSAMAGAVVNYGYTF
clone_size: .; j_call: TRBJ2-7; d_call: TRBD2; v_call: TRBV4-2; cdr3_nt: TGTGCCAGCAGCCAAGGACGGTCGGGGGGAGGATTAGACGAGCAGTACTTC; cdr3_aa: CASSQGRSGGGLDEQYF
clone_size: few; j_call: TRBJ2-5; d_call: .; v_call: TRBV10-2; cdr3_nt: TGCGCCAGCAGTGTCGCGTCGGACAGTAGAAAAGAGACCCAGTACTTC; cdr3_aa: CASSVASDSRKETQYF
clone_size: .; j_call: TRBJ2-1; d_call: .; v_call: TRBV27; cdr3_nt: TGTGCCAGCAGTTGGGCAGGGAAGTCTTACAATGAGCAGTTCTTC; cdr3_aa: CASSWAGKSYNEQFF
clone_size: few; j_call: TRBJ2-3; d_call: .; v_call: TRBV10-1; cdr3_nt: TGCGCCAGCAGTGACCCCGTGGGGGGCGCAGATACGCAGTATTTT; cdr3_aa: CASSDPVGGADTQYF
clone_size: .; j_call: TRBJ2-7; d_call: TRBD2; v_call: TRBV3-1; cdr3_nt: TGTGCCAGCAGCCAAGACCTAGCGGGAGGGTACGAGCAGTACTTC; cdr3_aa: CASSQDLAGGYEQYF
clone_size: few; j_call: TRBJ2-7; d_call: .; v_call: TRBV7-9; cdr3_nt: TGTGCCAGCAGCTTAGGCACAGGAACAAACTACGAGCAGTACTTC; cdr3_aa: CASSLGTGTNYEQYF
clone_size: many; j_call: TRBJ2-3; d_call: .; v_call: TRBV2; cdr3_nt: TGTGCCACCTCGACCCTGACAGGGAGGACAGATACGCAGTATTTT; cdr3_aa: CATSTLTGRTDTQYF
clone_size: .; j_call: TRBJ2-1; d_call: TRBD2; v_call: TRBV2; cdr3_nt: TGTGCCAGCAAGTTGGCGATAGCGGGAAGCAATGAGCAGTTCTTC; cdr3_aa: CASKLAIAGSNEQFF
clone_size: .; j_call: TRBJ2-3; d_call: .; v_call: TRBV15; cdr3_nt: TGTGCCACCAGCAGATCCCCTATTGGGGGCGGAACAGATACGCAGTATTTT; cdr3_aa: CATSRSPIGGGTDTQYF
clone_size: many; j_call: TRBJ2-5; d_call: TRBD1; v_call: TRBV5-1; cdr3_nt: TGCGCCAGCAGCTTGGGACAGGGTGGCGAGACCCAGTACTTC; cdr3_aa: CASSLGQGGETQYF
clone_size: few; j_call: TRBJ2-2; d_call: .; v_call: TRBV5-5; cdr3_nt: TGTGCCAGCAGCTTTGGTCCTAATCCCACCGGGGAGCTGTTTTTT; cdr3_aa: CASSFGPNPTGELFF
clone_size: .; j_call: TRBJ2-2; d_call: TRBD1; v_call: TRBV5-1; cdr3_nt: TGCGCCAGCAGCTTGGAGGGGGCTACCGGGGAGCTGTCTTTT; cdr3_aa: CASSLEGATGELSF
clone_size: many; j_call: TRBJ2-3; d_call: .; v_call: TRBV5-1; cdr3_nt: TGCGCCAGCAGCTTGTTGCCACTAGGGACCACAGATACGCAGTATTTT; cdr3_aa: CASSLLPLGTTDTQYF
clone_size: .; j_call: TRBJ2-5; d_call: .; v_call: TRBV30; cdr3_nt: TGTGCCTGGAGTGTGTCTAGCGAAGAGACCCAGTACTTC; cdr3_aa: CAWSVSSEETQYF
clone_size: .; j_call: TRBJ1-4; d_call: .; v_call: TRBV7-2; cdr3_nt: TGTGCCAGCAGCTTTATCCAGGGTGGAGAAAAACTGTTTTTT; cdr3_aa: CASSFIQGGEKLFF
clone_size: many; j_call: TRBJ1-1; d_call: .; v_call: TRBV3-1; cdr3_nt: TGTGCCAGCAGCCCAGAAGCGACAGTGAACACTGAAGCTTTCTTT; cdr3_aa: CASSPEATVNTEAFF
clone_size: many; j_call: TRBJ2-4; d_call: .; v_call: TRBV12-3/TRBV12-4; cdr3_nt: TGTGCCAGCAGTTTAGGGGGATTAGCCAAAAACATTCAGTACTTC; cdr3_aa: CASSLGGLAKNIQYF
clone_size: .; j_call: TRBJ2-7; d_call: .; v_call: TRBV7-2; cdr3_nt: TGTGCCAGCAGCCCCCGACTGGGTGGGGGTGTCGAGCAGTACTTC; cdr3_aa: CASSPRLGGGVEQYF
clone_size: many; j_call: TRBJ1-1; d_call: TRBD1; v_call: TRBV7-2; cdr3_nt: TGTGCCAGCAGCTTAGACGGACAGGGCGGGACTGAAGCTTTCTTT; cdr3_aa: CASSLDGQGGTEAFF
clone_size: few; j_call: TRBJ2-7; d_call: TRBD2; v_call: TRBV20-1; cdr3_nt: TGCAGTGCTACTCCCGGGACTAGCGGCTACGAGCAGTACTTC; cdr3_aa: CSATPGTSGYEQYF
clone_size: .; j_call: TRBJ2-1; d_call: .; v_call: TRBV12-3/TRBV12-4; cdr3_nt: TGTGCCAGCAGTTTAGCGAACGGTCAAGAGCAGTTCTTC; cdr3_aa: CASSLANGQEQFF
clone_size: few; j_call: TRBJ1-2; d_call: TRBD1; v_call: TRBV20-1; cdr3_nt: TGCAGTGCTAGGTCGACAGGGGATAACTATGGCTACACCTTC; cdr3_aa: CSARSTGDNYGYTF
clone_size: .; j_call: TRBJ2-1; d_call: .; v_call: TRBV7-9; cdr3_nt: TGTGCCAGCAGCCGGGAGTTCTTC; cdr3_aa: CASSREFF
clone_size: few; j_call: TRBJ2-1; d_call: .; v_call: TRBV7-7; cdr3_nt: TGTGCCAGCAGCTCGTTCTCGGGGCTCAATGAGCAGTTCTTC; cdr3_aa: CASSSFSGLNEQFF
clone_size: .; j_call: TRBJ2-3; d_call: .; v_call: TRBV20-1; cdr3_nt: TGCAGTGCCGTTTCTCCGGAGCGTGGAGTCGCAGATACGCAGTATTTT; cdr3_aa: CSAVSPERGVADTQYF
clone_size: few; j_call: TRBJ2-1; d_call: .; v_call: TRBV19; cdr3_nt: TGTGCCAGTAGGGGGACTTCCTCCACCTCCAATGAGCAGTTCTTC; cdr3_aa: CASRGTSSTSNEQFF
clone_size: .; j_call: TRBJ1-4; d_call: .; v_call: TRBV7-9; cdr3_nt: TGTGCCAGCAGCTCCCGGACAGCTAATGAAAAACTGTTTTTT; cdr3_aa: CASSSRTANEKLFF
clone_size: many; j_call: TRBJ2-3; d_call: .; v_call: TRBV11-2; cdr3_nt: TGTGCCAGCAGCGACGGACCCGTTACGCAGTATTTT; cdr3_aa: CASSDGPVTQYF
clone_size: many; j_call: TRBJ2-1; d_call: .; v_call: TRBV24-1; cdr3_nt: TGTGCCACCAGTGATTCAGGGACCCGCTACAATGAGCAGTTCTTC; cdr3_aa: CATSDSGTRYNEQFF
clone_size: many; j_call: TRBJ1-6; d_call: .; v_call: TRBV3-1; cdr3_nt: TGTGCCAGCAGCCAAGATGGGGATTCACCCCTCCACTTT; cdr3_aa: CASSQDGDSPLHF
clone_size: few; j_call: TRBJ2-3; d_call: TRBD1; v_call: TRBV5-6; cdr3_nt: TGTGCCAGCAGCCCAGGGGGTCAGCACACAGATACGCAGTATTTT; cdr3_aa: CASSPGGQHTDTQYF
clone_size: .; j_call: TRBJ2-5; d_call: .; v_call: TRBV12-3/TRBV12-4; cdr3_nt: TGTGCCAGCAGTTTATTTCGCGGAGAGACCCAGTACTTC; cdr3_aa: CASSLFRGETQYF
clone_size: .; j_call: TRBJ2-3; d_call: .; v_call: TRBV2; cdr3_nt: TGTGCCAGCAGTATTGAAAAGGGCGCAGATACGCAGTATTTT; cdr3_aa: CASSIEKGADTQYF
clone_size: many; j_call: TRBJ2-2; d_call: TRBD2; v_call: TRBV20-1; cdr3_nt: TGCAGTGCTAGAGGTTCGGGGGGGGTTAACACCGGGGAGCTGTTTTTT; cdr3_aa: CSARGSGGVNTGELFF
clone_size: many; j_call: TRBJ2-1; d_call: TRBD2; v_call: TRBV20-1; cdr3_nt: TGCAGTGCTGGGCCTAGCGGGAGAGGCCCCGACAATGAGCAGTTCTTC; cdr3_aa: CSAGPSGRGPDNEQFF
clone_size: .; j_call: TRBJ1-5; d_call: .; v_call: TRBV7-8; cdr3_nt: TGTGCCAGCAGCTTACGAGGGGGTTACGATCAGCCCCAGCATTTT; cdr3_aa: CASSLRGGYDQPQHF
clone_size: .; j_call: TRBJ2-1; d_call: TRBD1; v_call: TRBV25-1; cdr3_nt: TGTGCCAGCAGTAGACTAGCCGGGACAGGGGGCTACAATGAGCAGTTCTTC; cdr3_aa: CASSRLAGTGGYNEQFF
clone_size: few; j_call: TRBJ2-1; d_call: .; v_call: TRBV2; cdr3_nt: TGTGCCAGCAATGGCCCTAATAGCGGAGCGGCAAGCTCCTACAATGAGCAGTTCTTC; cdr3_aa: CASNGPNSGAASSYNEQFF
clone_size: few; j_call: TRBJ1-2; d_call: .; v_call: TRBV5-6; cdr3_nt: TGTGCCAGCAGCAGTTTTGCCAACTATGGCTACACCTTC; cdr3_aa: CASSSFANYGYTF
clone_size: few; j_call: TRBJ2-3; d_call: .; v_call: TRBV7-9; cdr3_nt: TGTGCCAGCAGCTTAGATCCAGCCAGCACAGATACGCAGTATTTT; cdr3_aa: CASSLDPASTDTQYF
clone_size: many; j_call: TRBJ2-3; d_call: TRBD1; v_call: TRBV5-1; cdr3_nt: TGCGCCAGCACCCAAGGACAGGCAGCTAGCACAGATACGCAGTATTTT; cdr3_aa: CASTQGQAASTDTQYF
clone_size: .; j_call: TRBJ2-1; d_call: .; v_call: TRBV10-3; cdr3_nt: TGTGCCCTAGGGGACGATCGCAAGGGAGAGCAGTTCTTC; cdr3_aa: CALGDDRKGEQFF